The 4 T cell receptor beta chains below were found in one sample sequenced in a study of cytomegalovirus exposure and HLA in healthy donors. PCR was performed using 60 Vbeta and 13 Jbeta primers. Sequenced by immunoSEQ multiplex PCR; TCRdb stores in-frame clones only, minus some. The sample lists approximately 80,000 clones; 70% to 85% were seen once. Sample: PBMCs. The origin of the receptors is a man aged 30-40 years in good health and CMV-seropositive.

The chain couples TRBV27 to TRBJ1-4; no clear D. Germline CDR1 reads MNHEY; CDR2 reads SMNVEV (reference sequence). The CDR3 runs to 14 residues. The germline V and J ends were trimmed by 6 bases and 6 bases, with 14 bases remaining between them. CDR3 residues: CASSRGEGYEKLFF. The CDR3 coding sequence is TGTGCCAGCAGCCGCGGGGAGGGTTATGAAAAACTGTTTTTT.

Only one count was recorded for this clone. V is TRBV1 and J is TRBJ2-5; the table's D gene call, TRBD2, was not cross checked with the DNA. TRBV1 is a documented pseudogene. There are 15 residues in the CDR3. CDR3 sequence: CTSSRAGAPQETQYF. The CDR3 DNA follows: TGCACCAGCAGCCGAGCGGGGGCCCCACAAGAGACCCAGTACTTC.

This rearrangement joins TRBV7-6 to TRBJ2-2, with TRBD2 matching 8 bases. This CDR3 spans 16 amino acids. The J segment lost 1 base and the V segment lost 1 base, leaving 2 bases of the junction unmatched. Germline assignment: CDR1 SGHVS and CDR2 FNYEAQ. The CDR3 DNA reads as TGTGCCAGCAGCTTAGAGGCGGGAGGGAACACCGGGGAGCTGTTTTTT. Translation: CASSLEAGGNTGELFF.

This clone was seen only a few times. This chain's CDR3 is CATSRDRTFTGELFF. CDR3 coding DNA: TGTGCCACCAGCAGGGACAGGACCTTCACCGGGGAGCTGTTTTTT. This chain links TRBV15 with TRBJ2-2; 7 bases are a match to TRBD1. In germline, CDR1 is LNHNV, CDR2 YYDKDF (reference sequence). Trimming removed 3 bases from V and 4 bases from J; junction bases left unmatched: 5. The CDR3 covers 15 residues. Full variable domain (remainder filled in from reference TRBV15 and TRBJ2-2): DAMVIQNPRYQVTQFGKPVTLSCSQTLNHNVMYWYQQKSSQAPKLLFHYYDKDFNNEADTPDNFQSRRPNTSFCFLDIRSPGLGDTAMYLCATSRDRTFTGELFFGEGSRLTVL.